Described below is a single T cell receptor beta chain sequence and its context. The ends were cut back, 5 bases at V and 8 bases at J, with 18 bases in the middle. CDR3 size: 14 residues. Germline CDR1 and CDR2: SGHTA and FQGNSA. This sample stems from a study of T cells in Graves' hyperthyroidism and ophthalmopathy. RNA transcripts served as the template for amplifying TCR beta CDR3 regions. HTBI primers were employed in a first-round RT-PCR of the TCR CDR3. MiXCR was run by TCRdb on the multiplex PCR reads, yielding one entry per CDR3 protein. The repertoire has 350,000 or so distinct CDR3 sequences, about a sixth of them found once; the top ten carry around 16%. Ophthalmopathy patients had Clinical Activity Score at least 3, NOSPECS grade at least 4, duration under 3 months.

The V and J genes are TRBV7-2 and TRBJ1-2, with unresolved D. Sequencing used blood. The TCR was taken from a woman aged 40 to 50 with Graves' ophthalmopathy. The CDR3 nucleotides read TGTGCCAGCAGCCACAAGCCTATGGCCGCAGGCTACACCTTC. Protein product: CASSHKPMAAGYTF.